These 20 T cell receptor beta chains originate from one sample sequenced in a study of OX40 agonist ivuxolimab in advanced cancers. The data were produced by immunoSEQ multiplex PCR, yet TCRdb's version contains in-frame clones alone and is incomplete. This sample has tens of thousands of clones, with roughly 80% found just once. The material was CD4+ or CD8+ T cells sorted from blood, obtained in a trial of the OX40 agonist ivuxolimab. The receptors derive from an adult with an advanced solid tumor such as melanoma, head and neck, liver or kidney cancer.

This clone qualifies as medium-sized. This rearrangement joins TRBV19 to TRBJ2-7, with D perhaps matching TRBD2 (7 bases). Germline V gene sequence: CDR1 LNHDA, CDR2 SQIVND (reference sequence). CDR3 size: 13 residues. Between the trimmed V and J ends, which lost 6 bases and 5 bases, there was a span of 14 bases. The CDR3 DNA reads as TGTGCCAGTAGACAGGGAGGGACTGACGAGCAGTACTTC. Its translation is CASRQGGTDEQYF.

This clone was seen a single time. The chain recombines TRBV11-2 with TRBJ2-7, with TRBD2 matching 9 bases. The ends lost 0 bases at V and 6 bases at J; junction bases unmatched: 6. The CDR3 covers 15 residues. Germline values: CDR1 SGHAT, CDR2 FQNNGV. The CDR3 sequence: CASSLDRSGRSEQYF. The CDR3 DNA reads TGTGCCAGCAGCTTAGACCGTAGCGGGAGAAGCGAGCAGTACTTC.

In nucleotides, the CDR3 is TGTGCCAGCAGCAACCCCGGGTCTAATGAAAAACTGTTTTTT. Its translation: CASSNPGSNEKLFF. This chain joins TRBV11-2 and TRBJ1-4; D call uncertain. The CDR3 consists of 14 residues. Trimming removed 5 bases from V and 3 bases from J, with 10 bases in between. Germline CDR1 SGHAT, CDR2 FQNNGV.

The chain joins TRBV5-4 to TRBJ2-4; 8 bases map to TRBD2. The length of the CDR3 is 16 residues. V trimming: 3 bases; J trimming: 5 bases; junction bases outside the gene matches: 10. The germline CDR1 and CDR2 sequences are SGHNT and YYREEE (reference sequence). The CDR3 DNA is TGTGCCAGCAGCTCTGGGGCGACTAGCGTGGAAAACATTCAGTACTTC. Translation gives CASSSGATSVENIQYF. The full variable domain, completed using reference TRBV5-4 and TRBJ2-4, is ETGVTQSPTHLIKTRGQQVTLRCSSQSGHNTVSWYQQALGQGPQFIFQYYREEENGRGNFPPRFSGLQFPNYSSELNVNALELDDSALYLCASSSGATSVENIQYFGAGTRLSVL.

This chain connects TRBV6-5 to TRBJ1-2; D is unclear. The V and J ends lost 7 bases and 8 bases respectively, with 14 bases between them. Looked up from germline, CDR1 is MNHEY and CDR2 is SVGAGI. This CDR3 comprises 12 residues. In DNA, the CDR3 is TGTGCCAGCACTCGGACGGGCGGCGGCTACACCTTC. It translates to CASTRTGGGYTF.

The chain employs TRBV6-5 and TRBJ2-7; 8 bases match TRBD1. J gave up 2 bases and V 6 bases, and 3 bases lay outside the gene matches. The germline CDR1 and CDR2 sequences are MNHEY and SVGAGI. The CDR3 extends over 13 amino acids. The CDR3 DNA sequence: TGTGCCAGCAGCCGACAGGGGACCTACGAGCAGTACTTC. Translation: CASSRQGTYEQYF.

V and J are TRBV7-2 and TRBJ2-2, with 10 bases identical to TRBD2. V gave up 3 bases and J gave up 4 bases; unmatched junction bases: 5. The CDR3 covers 16 residues. From germline, CDR1 is SGHTA and CDR2 FQGNSA. DNA for the CDR3: TGTGCCAGCAGCTTCACTAGCGGGGCCGGCACCGGGGAGCTGTTTTTT. The encoded protein is CASSFTSGAGTGELFF.

This rearrangement joins TRBV6-5 to TRBJ2-7; D is possibly TRBD1 or TRBD2 (5 bases each). V gave up 0 bases and J gave up 7 bases, with 13 bases separating them. CDR3 length equals 14 residues. Germline CDR1 MNHEY, CDR2 SVGAGI. CDR3 region: CASSYSPGLGEQYF. CDR3 bases: TGTGCCAGCAGTTACTCCCCGGGGCTGGGAGAGCAGTACTTC.

The gene calls are TRBV7-8 and TRBJ1-5; the D gene is possibly TRBD1 (6 bases). The V gene's germline CDR1 is SGHVS and CDR2 FQNEAQ. V was cut by 1 base and J by 8 bases, with 15 bases left in between. The CDR3 sequence is 15 residues long. The CDR3 spells CASSLDRQDLEPQHF. CDR3 sequence (DNA): TGTGCCAGCAGCTTAGATCGACAGGACCTAGAGCCCCAGCATTTT.

This chain connects TRBV5-4 to TRBJ2-2, with D tentatively TRBD1 (5 bases). Germline CDR1 and CDR2: SGHNT and YYREEE (reference sequence). The V end was cut by 5 bases, the J end by 7 bases, with 18 bases between. CDR3 size: 15 residues. The DNA of the CDR3 is TGTGCCAGCAGTCCGGCGGCAAGGGGTGACGGGGAGCTGTTTTTT. This translates into CASSPAARGDGELFF.

Points on this clone: The same CDR3 also results from other DNA sequences found in this sample. This rearrangement joins TRBV15 to TRBJ1-2; D unclear. The CDR3 has 14 residues. V lost 0 bases to trimming and J lost 8 bases, with 13 bases between them. CDR1 LNHNV and CDR2 YYDKDF come from the germline V gene (reference sequence). The CDR3 sequence is CATSRDRTLDGYTF. CDR3 DNA: TGTGCCACCAGCAGAGATCGAACATTAGACGGCTACACCTTC.

V and J are TRBV18 and TRBJ2-3, with D maybe TRBD2 (5 bases). This CDR3 is 15 amino acids long. CDR1 is KGHSH and CDR2 is LQKENI in the germline V gene. V dropped 3 bases and J dropped 2 bases, with 12 bases sitting between them. CDR3 sequence: CASSPDGGSTDTQYF. CDR3 sequence (DNA): TGTGCCAGCTCACCCGATGGAGGCTCCACAGATACGCAGTATTTT.

The genes are TRBV5-1 and TRBJ1-4; 9 bases map to TRBD1. CDR3 length equals 16 residues. Germline assignment: CDR1 SGHRS and CDR2 YFSETQ. V lost 4 bases and J lost 4; bases outside the gene matches: 8. CDR3 DNA sequence: TGCGCCAGCAGCAAAGGGGGACAGGGTCGTAATGAAAAACTGTTTTTT. Translating it yields CASSKGGQGRNEKLFF.

This clone was found a few times. The V gene is TRBV7-9, the J gene TRBJ2-2, with 12 bases lining up with TRBD2. The ends lost 2 bases at V and 9 bases at J; junction bases unmatched: 7. Germline-derived CDR1 and CDR2 are SEHNR and FQNEAQ (reference sequence). CDR3 size: 16 residues. The CDR3 DNA follows: TGTGCCAGCAGCTTACCTCGACTAGCGGGAGTATGGGAGCTGTTTTTT. Its translation is CASSLPRLAGVWELFF.

This rearrangement joins TRBV6-4 to TRBJ2-6; D call uncertain. Germline CDR1 MRHNA, CDR2 SNTAGT. The CDR3 consists of 14 residues. The V end lost 3 bases, the J end lost 0 bases, and 3 bases lay between the germline ends. CDR3 protein: CASSDFSGANVLTF. In DNA form, the CDR3 reads TGTGCCAGCAGTGATTTCTCTGGGGCCAACGTCCTGACTTTC.

This chain links TRBV28 with TRBJ2-7, with 10 bases aligning to TRBD2. CDR1 is MDHEN, CDR2 SYDVKM, per germline. J lost 0 bases, V lost 8 bases, and 7 bases had no gene match. The CDR3 spans 15 residues. CDR3 nucleotide sequence: TGTGCCAGCGGGCGAAGCGGGAGGGTCTCCTACGAGCAGTACTTC. It codes for CASGRSGRVSYEQYF.

The chain recombines TRBV4-3 with TRBJ2-7; D remains ambiguous. V was pared by 0 bases and J by 6 bases, with 6 bases between. There are 12 residues in the CDR3. CDR1 is LGHNA and CDR2 is YSLEER in the germline V gene. The CDR3 DNA follows: TGCGCCAGCAGCCAAGAGTTCAGCGAGCAGTACTTC. Protein: CASSQEFSEQYF.

The rearrangement links TRBV9 to TRBJ1-4; D perhaps matches TRBD1 (5 bases). CDR1 is SGDLS and CDR2 is YYNGEE in the germline V gene. The CDR3 spans 15 residues. V lost 4 bases and J lost 6, with 16 bases in between. The DNA of the CDR3 is TGTGCCAGCAGCTTAAGTGGGGGTTTTGATGAAAAACTGTTTTTT. This gives the protein CASSLSGGFDEKLFF.

In its sample, this clone was seen a few times. Here the CDR3 DNA reads TGTGCCAGCAGCTTGTCTGGGACAGGGTTACAGCCCCAGCATTTT. This encodes CASSLSGTGLQPQHF. This chain uses TRBV5-6 with TRBJ1-5; 9 bases line up with TRBD1. Germline V CDR1 and CDR2: SGHDT, YYEEEE. CDR3 length: 15 residues. V shed 1 base and J 7 bases; nucleotides not matched to a gene: 6.

The chain uses TRBV6-6 and TRBJ1-2, with 7 bases lining up with TRBD1. The CDR3 totals 13 residues. Per the germline V gene, CDR1 is MNHNY and CDR2 is SVGAGI (reference sequence). V trimming: 5 bases; J trimming: 7 bases; junction bases outside the gene matches: 7. The CDR3 sequence is CASSHRGDSGYTF. DNA of the CDR3: TGTGCCAGCAGTCACAGGGGAGACTCTGGCTACACCTTC.